Listed below are T cell receptor beta chains from one sample, sequenced in a study of cytomegalovirus exposure and HLA in healthy donors. This table comes from immunoSEQ multiplex PCR, and its TCRdb copy is limited to in-frame clones, with some not included. In the table there are fewer than 250,000 clones, 70% to 85% of which are singletons. Sequencing was performed on PBMCs. The receptor source for this set is a girl aged 2 to 10 in good health and CMV-seronegative. CDR3s include the opening cysteine and the closing phenylalanine or tryptophan. D genes are given only for firm matches. Only some rows state a clone size, as once, few, many or a class for expanded clones.

V	D	J	size	DNA	CDR3
TRBV10-3	TRBD2	TRBJ2-1	-	TGTGCCATCAGGTTCTCCCCTAGCGGGGCCTACAATGAGCAGTTCTTC	CAIRFSPSGAYNEQFF
TRBV5-5	TRBD2	TRBJ2-1	-	TGTGCCAGCAGTTTTTGGACTAGCGGGAATGAGCAGTTCTTC	CASSFWTSGNEQFF
TRBV6-4	-	TRBJ2-2	-	TGTGCCAGCAGTGATCCCGGGGGGCCTAACACCGGGGAGCTGTTTTTT	CASSDPGGPNTGELFF
TRBV29-1	TRBD2	TRBJ2-1	few	TGCAGCGGGGTGGGAACCGGGGAGGGCTCCTACAATGAGCAGTTCTTC	CSGVGTGEGSYNEQFF
TRBV10-3	-	TRBJ2-2	-	TGTGCCATCAGTGACGAGCCGGGCACCGGGGAGCTGTTTTTT	CAISDEPGTGELFF
TRBV29-1	-	TRBJ2-5	few	TGCAGCGTTGAGCTGGGACGTCACGGGGGTAGGATGGCCCAGTACTTC	CSVELGRHGGRMAQYF
TRBV7-6	-	TRBJ2-3	-	TGTGCCAGCAGCTTAGCGGGCGCCAGCACAGATACGCAGTATTTT	CASSLAGASTDTQYF
TRBV6-5	-	TRBJ1-2	-	TGTGCCAGCAGCAAAGACAGTAACTATGGCTACACCTTC	CASSKDSNYGYTF
TRBV2	-	TRBJ1-4	-	TGTGCCAGCCGCATTTCGCGAGACAGTCCCGGTATCGCTGAAAAACTGTTTTTT	CASRISRDSPGIAEKLFF
TRBV25-1	TRBD1	TRBJ2-7	-	TGTGCCAGCAGTGAGGGCAGGGGGCAGGACGAGCAGTACTTC	CASSEGRGQDEQYF
TRBV2	TRBD2	TRBJ2-1	-	TGTGCCAGCAGGCCGGGACTAGCGGGAGCACATGAGCAGTTCTTC	CASRPGLAGAHEQFF
TRBV6-5	TRBD2	TRBJ2-7	-	TGTGCCAGCAGTCGGAGCGGGACCACCTACGAGCAGTACTTC	CASSRSGTTYEQYF
TRBV4-3	TRBD1	TRBJ2-7	-	TGCGCCAGCAGCCCGAGACAGGGAGTGGGGGAGCAGTACTTC	CASSPRQGVGEQYF
TRBV25-1	-	TRBJ2-1	-	TGTGCCAGCAGTGATATGAGGGTCACCTACAATGAGCAGTTCTTC	CASSDMRVTYNEQFF
TRBV10-3	-	TRBJ2-2	-	TGTGCCATCAGTGAGCATCGGGTACAAAGCACCGGGGAGCTGTTTTTT	CAISEHRVQSTGELFF
TRBV5-6	TRBD2	TRBJ2-1	-	TGTGCCAGCAGCCCCTGGCCGGGACTAGCGGGCGATGAGCAGTTCTTC	CASSPWPGLAGDEQFF
TRBV7-3	-	TRBJ2-5	-	TGTGCCAGCAGCCAATCTTTGGGGACACAAGAGACCCAGTACTTC	CASSQSLGTQETQYF
TRBV5-6	-	TRBJ2-7	few	TGTGCCAGCAGCTCCAGCTACGAGCAGTACTTC	CASSSSYEQYF
TRBV4-2	-	TRBJ1-1	-	TGTGCCAGCAGCCAAGTGAGGGAGGAACCCGGAGAAGCTTTCTTT	CASSQVREEPGEAFF
TRBV28	-	TRBJ1-4	-	TGTGCCAGCAGGGGGGCCCCAAGTGATTTGAATGAAAAACTGTTTTTT	CASRGAPSDLNEKLFF
TRBV4-1	TRBD1	TRBJ2-5	-	TGCGCCAGCAGCCAATACAGGGGAAGAGAGACCCAGTACTTC	CASSQYRGRETQYF
TRBV6-5	TRBD2	TRBJ2-7	-	TGTGCCAGCAAAGAGCGGGAGGTAGGATCCTACGAGCAGTACTTC	CASKEREVGSYEQYF
TRBV7-3	-	TRBJ1-2	-	TGTGCCAGCAGCTTTTTGCCTATACGGGGGGCAGAAAGCTATGGCTACACCTTC	CASSFLPIRGAESYGYTF
TRBV10-3	TRBD1	TRBJ2-2	once	TGTGCCACCGCGAGTAGGACAGGAGCCACCGGGGAGCTGTTTTTT	CATASRTGATGELFF
TRBV7-6	TRBD2	TRBJ2-3	-	TGTGCCAGCAGCTTAGAAGGTGGACTAGCGGCTCTCACAGATACGCAGTATTTT	CASSLEGGLAALTDTQYF
TRBV7-6	-	TRBJ1-3	-	TGTGCCAGCAGCTTAGGGACAGCATACTCTGGAAACACCATATATTTT	CASSLGTAYSGNTIYF
TRBV10-1	-	TRBJ2-7	-	TGCGCCAGCAGCCCCCAGCGTGGGTACGAGCAGTACTTC	CASSPQRGYEQYF
TRBV11-3	-	TRBJ2-3	-	TGTGCCAGCAGCTTACGAGGATCGAGAAACACAGATACGCAGTATTTT	CASSLRGSRNTDTQYF
TRBV7-2	TRBD2	TRBJ2-7	-	TGTGCCAGCAGCTGGCGACTAGCGGGTCACTACGAGCAGTACTTC	CASSWRLAGHYEQYF
TRBV5-1	TRBD1	TRBJ2-5	once	TGCGCCAGCAGCTTGGCCGACCCACGGGTCCGTCGACAGGGGGGAGAGACCCAGTACTTC	CASSLADPRVRRQGGETQYF
TRBV4-1	-	TRBJ2-5	-	TGCGCCAGCAGTCACCAGACAGACCAAGAGACCCAGTACTTC	CASSHQTDQETQYF
TRBV9	-	TRBJ2-6	-	TGTGCCAGCAGCATCGGGGGGCCCCGCTCTGGGGCCAACGTCCTGACTTTC	CASSIGGPRSGANVLTF
TRBV4-2	-	TRBJ1-3	-	TGTGCCAGCAGCCAAGCCAGGGATTCCACTGGAAACACCATATATTTT	CASSQARDSTGNTIYF
TRBV5-3	-	TRBJ2-6	-	TGTGCCAGGACAACCCAGGGGTCGTGGAACTCTGGGGCCAACGTCCTGACTTTC	CARTTQGSWNSGANVLTF
TRBV5-1	-	TRBJ1-1	-	TGCGCCAGCAGCTTGGGGGACAACGTCGGCACTGAAGCTTTCTTT	CASSLGDNVGTEAFF
TRBV11-2	TRBD2	TRBJ2-5	once	TGTGCCAGCAGTAGAGGGGGACTAGCGGGGGACCAAGAGACCCAGTACTTC	CASSRGGLAGDQETQYF
TRBV7-9	-	TRBJ2-3	few	TGTGCCAGCAGCTTACAACAGGGCGGTGATACGCAGTATTTT	CASSLQQGGDTQYF
TRBV9	TRBD2	TRBJ2-2	-	TGTGCCAGCAGCGTAGCCCCGACCGGGGGGACCGGGGAGCTGTTTTTT	CASSVAPTGGTGELFF
TRBV30	-	TRBJ1-4	-	TGTGCCTGGAGTCCTCCGGGTGGGGGGAATGAAAAACTGTTTTTT	CAWSPPGGGNEKLFF
TRBV19	-	TRBJ2-2	-	TGTGCCAGTAGTATGAGAGGGTACGGGGAGCTGTTTTTT	CASSMRGYGELFF
TRBV4-1	-	TRBJ2-7	-	TGCGCCAGCAGGGGCCGGGACTCTTCCTACGAGCAGTACTTC	CASRGRDSSYEQYF
TRBV27	-	TRBJ1-1	few	TGTGCCAGCAGTCCTACACAGGGGAACACTGAAGCTTTCTTT	CASSPTQGNTEAFF
TRBV5-4	-	TRBJ2-5	-	TGTGCCAGCAGCTCCAAAGTGGCGGGACAAGAGACCCAGTACTTC	CASSSKVAGQETQYF